The 21 T cell receptor beta chains below come from one sample, sequenced in a study of shared clonotypes between healthy human individuals. Using immunoSEQ multiplex PCR, the repertoire was profiled, and TCRdb retains in-frame clones only, with some absent. The sample carries 2,500,000 or so clones, over 85% recorded once. What was sequenced was naive CD4+ T cells from PBMCs. Subset in this sample: CD45RA+ positively selected. Source of these receptors: a young man in good health. Some clones in this sample may be carry-over from other donors' samples.

CDR3 DNA sequence: TGTGCCATCAGTAACAGGGAAAAGGCCTACGAGCAGTACTTC. Its translation is CAISNREKAYEQYF. This sequence joins TRBV10-3 and TRBJ2-7; possible D gene TRBD1, 6 bases. V shed 5 bases and J shed 2 bases, with 13 bases lying between them. The length of the CDR3 is 14 residues. Germline-derived CDR1 and CDR2 are ENHRY and SYGVKD.

V is TRBV4-2 and J is TRBJ2-7; no clear D. The CDR3 has 16 residues. The V end lost 6 bases, the J end lost 1 base, and 19 bases lay between the germline ends. The germline gives CDR1 LGHNA, CDR2 YNFKEQ. CDR3 loop: CASREFGQPESYEQYF. The CDR3 DNA is TGTGCCAGCAGAGAGTTCGGGCAGCCCGAATCCTACGAGCAGTACTTC.

This chain links TRBV5-4 with TRBJ1-4; D gene unclear. The V gene's germline CDR1 is SGHNT and CDR2 YYREEE (reference sequence). The CDR3 runs to 15 residues. The ends were cut back, 3 bases at V and 3 bases at J, with 12 bases in the middle. In DNA, the CDR3 is TGTGCCAGCAGCTCGACCGGGCCGGCTAATGAAAAACTGTTTTTT. Its translation: CASSSTGPANEKLFF. The entire variable domain, with the rest obtained from reference TRBV5-4 and TRBJ1-4, is as follows: ETGVTQSPTHLIKTRGQQVTLRCSSQSGHNTVSWYQQALGQGPQFIFQYYREEENGRGNFPPRFSGLQFPNYSSELNVNALELDDSALYLCASSSTGPANEKLFFGSGTQLSVL.

The chain is built from TRBV28 and TRBJ2-1; TRBD1 matches at 8 bases. Germline CDR1 and CDR2: MDHEN and SYDVKM. V was clipped by 5 bases and J by 9 bases; unmatched bases: 9. The CDR3 is 14 amino acids. DNA of the CDR3: TGTGCCAGCAGTCCCGGGACAGGAGTAGGTGAGCAGTTCTTC. Protein: CASSPGTGVGEQFF.

This clone was observed a handful of times. Other nucleotide sequences in the sample specify the same CDR3. The chain couples TRBV5-1 to TRBJ2-5; weak D call: TRBD2 (6 bases). V was shortened by 0 bases and J by 2 bases, with 8 bases between the two germline ends. Germline lookup yields CDR1 SGHRS and CDR2 YFSETQ. The CDR3 has 14 amino acids. DNA of the CDR3: TGCGCCAGCAGCTTGGGTAGCGGACAAGAGACCCAGTACTTC. It translates to CASSLGSGQETQYF.

This chain links TRBV28 with TRBJ2-7; 8 bases are shared with TRBD1. The CDR3 has 15 residues. The germline V gene has CDR1 MDHEN and CDR2 SYDVKM. V gave up 3 bases and J gave up 5 bases; unmatched junction bases: 9. CDR3 nucleotide sequence: TGTGCCAGCAGTTTTGGAGGACAGGGAAAGGACGAGCAGTACTTC. Protein product: CASSFGGQGKDEQYF.

The rearrangement joins TRBV7-9 to TRBJ2-5; 7 bases map to TRBD2. The CDR3 is 17 amino acids. Germline CDR1 is SEHNR and CDR2 is FQNEAQ (reference sequence). Unmatched junction bases numbered 10, after V lost 1 base and J lost 2 bases. In nucleotides, the CDR3 is TGTGCCAGCAGCTTAGGGGGACCTAGCGGCACGCAAGAGACCCAGTACTTC. Protein product: CASSLGGPSGTQETQYF.

V is TRBV9 and J is TRBJ2-3; maybe TRBD1 (6 bases). The CDR3 is made up of 16 amino acids. Germline-derived CDR1 and CDR2 are SGDLS and YYNGEE. Trimming removed 3 bases at V and 3 bases at J, with 17 bases between. Here the CDR3 reads CASSGRVTGKTDTQYF. CDR3 sequence (DNA): TGTGCCAGCAGCGGAAGAGTAACAGGGAAGACAGATACGCAGTATTTT.

CDR3 loop: CASKQGSGTEAFF. For the CDR3, the DNA is TGCGCCAGCAAACAGGGTAGTGGCACTGAAGCTTTCTTT. The genes are TRBV10-1 and TRBJ1-1; tentative D call: TRBD1 (6 bases). The V end was cut by 7 bases, the J end by 4 bases, with 13 bases between. Germline CDR1 and CDR2: WNHNN and SYGVQD (reference sequence). CDR3 length equals 13 residues.

The chain has TRBV21-1 and TRBJ1-4. TRBV21-1 is shown as a pseudogene. The CDR3 sequence is 14 residues long. In DNA form, the CDR3 reads TGTGCCAGCAATTTTTGGGAAGATAATGAAAAACTGTTTTTT. This encodes CASNFWEDNEKLFF.

There are a few counts of this clone. Other DNA sequences in this sample translate to the same CDR3. This chain connects TRBV29-1 to TRBJ1-1; D is perhaps TRBD1 (5 bases). The CDR3 has 11 amino acids. Germline CDR1 and CDR2: SQVTM and ANQGSEA. V shed 7 bases and J shed 1 base, with 7 bases lying between them. DNA for the CDR3: TGCAGCGCAGGGCGGAACACTGAAGCTTTCTTT. It codes for CSAGRNTEAFF. The complete variable domain, with remaining parts taken from reference TRBV29-1 and TRBJ1-1, reads SAVISQKPSRDICQRGTSLTIQCQVDSQVTMMFWYRQQPGQSLTLIATANQGSEATYESGFVIDKFPISRPNLTFSTLTVSNMSPEDSSIYLCSAGRNTEAFFGQGTRLTVV.

The J gene is TRBJ2-3, the V gene TRBV18, with 14 bases identical to TRBD2. This CDR3 is built from 15 residues. V lost 5 bases, J lost 6 bases, and 4 bases stayed unmatched. Germline CDR1 is KGHSH and CDR2 is LQKENI. The CDR3 DNA follows: TGTGCCAGCTCAGGACTAGCGGGAGGTTTGGATACGCAGTATTTT. It is translated as CASSGLAGGLDTQYF.

This chain uses TRBV2 with TRBJ2-7; D may be TRBD2 (6 bases). CDR1 and CDR2 (germline): SNHLY, FYNNEI. The CDR3 contains 13 residues. V lost 6 bases and J lost 11, with 20 bases in between. Written as DNA, the CDR3 is TGTGCCAGCAGAATTTTAACCGGGACTCATAAGTACTTC. Amino acid sequence: CASRILTGTHKYF.

This clone was recorded only once. The V call is TRBV18, the J call TRBJ2-2; D not certain. Trimming removed 5 bases at V and 0 bases at J, with 7 bases between. The germline V gene has CDR1 KGHSH and CDR2 LQKENI. The CDR3 totals 14 residues. The CDR3 DNA follows: TGTGCCAGCTCAGGGCTACCGAACACCGGGGAGCTGTTTTTT. This sequence encodes CASSGLPNTGELFF. The full variable domain, with the rest looked up from reference TRBV18 and TRBJ2-2, is NAGVMQNPRHLVRRRGQEARLRCSPMKGHSHVYWYRQLPEEGLKFMVYLQKENIIDESGMPKERFSAEFPKEGPSILRIQQVVRGDSAAYFCASSGLPNTGELFFGEGSRLTVL.

The chain links TRBV30 to TRBJ2-3, with TRBD2 matching over 15 bases. V shed 7 bases, J shed 4 bases, and the junction held 6 bases outside the gene matches. CDR3 length: 15 residues. CDR1 is GTSNPN, CDR2 SVGIG, per germline (reference sequence). The CDR3 sequence is CALTGLAGGADTQYF. The CDR3 bases are TGTGCCTTGACGGGACTAGCGGGAGGCGCAGATACGCAGTATTTT.

The V and J genes are TRBV2 and TRBJ2-5; D is perhaps TRBD1 (6 bases). The closer fit of TRBJ2-7 to the DNA end suggests the J call may be wrong. This CDR3 is built from 14 residues. Per germline, CDR1 SNHLY and CDR2 FYNNEI. The CDR3 region is CASSAVTGQYEQYF. The CDR3 region has the DNA TGTGCCAGCAGTGCCGTTACAGGGCAGTACGAGCAGTACTTC.

The genes are TRBV6-1 and TRBJ2-1, with D perhaps matching TRBD1 or TRBD2 (5 bases each). The ends were cut back, 1 base at V and 0 bases at J, with 10 bases in the middle. Germline loops: CDR1 MNHNS, CDR2 SASEGT. There are 16 residues in the CDR3. The CDR3 bases are TGTGCCAGCAGTGAAGGGCAGGGACGCTCCTACAATGAGCAGTTCTTC. Its protein product is CASSEGQGRSYNEQFF.

The chain uses TRBV6-5 and TRBJ1-1; D is ambiguous. The CDR3 contains 14 residues. Germline-derived CDR1 and CDR2 are MNHEY and SVGAGI. Deletions cut 4 bases from V and 5 bases from J, with 14 bases between. The CDR3 nucleotides read TGTGCCAGCAGTTGGGGTCGACTGCAAACTGAAGCTTTCTTT. The encoded protein is CASSWGRLQTEAFF.

Comments on this clone: Other DNA variants within this sample encode the same CDR3. The chain employs TRBV18 and TRBJ2-7; TRBD2 is a possible D gene (5 bases). Germline-derived CDR1 and CDR2 are KGHSH and LQKENI. The V and J ends lost 0 bases and 4 bases respectively, with 7 bases between them. The CDR3 spans 13 residues. The CDR3 protein is CASSPPSGYEQYF. As DNA, the CDR3 is TGTGCCAGCTCACCACCGTCGGGGTACGAGCAGTACTTC.

The V call is TRBV21-1, the J call TRBJ1-2. TRBV21-1 is an annotated pseudogene. The CDR3 length is 16 residues. The CDR3 coding sequence is TGTGCCAGCACCCAAGCTAGGAGGGGACCTCACTATGGCTACACCTTC. Its translation: CASTQARRGPHYGYTF.

The chain combines TRBV12-5 with TRBJ2-7; 10 bases are shared with TRBD1. The CDR3 length is 17 residues. CDR1 LGHNT and CDR2 FRNRAP come from the germline V gene. The ends lost 0 bases at V and 3 bases at J; junction bases unmatched: 8. Written as DNA, the CDR3 is TGTGCTAGTGGTTTGGTTGGGTGGGGACAGGGGTGCTACGAGCAGTACTTC. It encodes CASGLVGWGQGCYEQYF.